The rows below give T cell receptor beta chains drawn from one sample of a study of beta chain features in type 1 diabetes. Generated by immunoSEQ multiplex PCR, the TCRdb table keeps only in-frame clones and is missing some. The sample records 110,000 or so clones, approximately 39% being singletons. The sample was stem cell memory CD4+ T cells from blood. Receptors originate from a woman under 30 in good health. CDR3s include the opening cysteine and the closing phenylalanine or tryptophan. The D gene is left open where the match is weak. The size of a clone is reported for some rows only, either as once, few or many, or as a class for expanded clones.

d_call j_call clone_size v_call cdr3_aa cdr3_nt
TRBD1 TRBJ1-4 few TRBV25-1 CASSEGTGDPNEKLFF TGTGCCAGCAGTGAAGGGACAGGGGATCCTAATGAAAAACTGTTTTTT
. TRBJ2-7 . TRBV19 CASSSRAGQIYEQYF TGTGCCAGTAGTAGTCGGGCCGGACAAATCTACGAGCAGTACTTC
. TRBJ2-7 few TRBV7-7 CASSGGGIRYYEQYF TGTGCTAGCAGCGGAGGGGGCATACGCTACTACGAGCAGTACTTC
TRBD2 TRBJ2-1 . TRBV28 CASSSLGGGSYNEQFF TGTGCCAGCAGTTCCCTCGGGGGGGGCTCGTACAATGAGCAGTTCTTC
. TRBJ2-1 few TRBV27 CATRIGLVEFF TGTGCCACCAGAATCGGACTTGTGGAGTTCTTC
TRBD1 TRBJ2-4 . TRBV7-2 CASSGGQGGIQYF TGTGCCAGCAGCGGGGGACAGGGGGGCATTCAGTACTTC
TRBD1 TRBJ2-7 . TRBV18 CASSPGQGSYEQYF TGTGCCAGCTCACCGGGACAGGGATCCTACGAGCAGTACTTC
TRBD2 TRBJ2-3 . TRBV11-2 CASSLGLAGGRADTQYF TGTGCCAGCAGCTTAGGCCTAGCGGGAGGGCGGGCAGATACGCAGTATTTT
. TRBJ1-2 . TRBV4-1 CASSQDSDYGYTF TGCGCCAGCAGCCAAGATTCTGACTATGGCTACACCTTC
TRBD2 TRBJ2-3 few TRBV5-1 CASSLGASGSTDTQYF TGCGCCAGCAGCTTGGGAGCTAGCGGAAGCACAGATACGCAGTATTTT
. TRBJ1-1 . TRBV7-2 CASSFKRSGEAFF TGTGCCAGCAGCTTCAAACGATCGGGTGAAGCTTTCTTT
. TRBJ2-1 . TRBV4-2 CASSSRNEQFF TGTGCCAGCAGCTCGAGGAATGAGCAGTTCTTC
. TRBJ1-2 . TRBV19 CASSMVGAQTNYGYTF TGTGCCAGTAGTATGGTGGGGGCCCAAACCAACTATGGCTACACCTTC
TRBD2 TRBJ2-3 once TRBV15 CATSRTSVGTQYF TGTGCCACCAGCAGGACTAGCGTAGGTACGCAGTATTTT
TRBD1 TRBJ1-2 . TRBV10-3 CAISELTGLGYTF TGTGCCATCAGTGAGTTGACAGGGCTTGGCTACACCTTC
TRBD2 TRBJ2-1 . TRBV18 CASSHLADSYNEQFF TGTGCCAGCTCCCACCTAGCGGACTCCTACAATGAGCAGTTCTTC
TRBD1 TRBJ2-4 . TRBV5-1 CASSWRDRDTIQYF TGCGCCAGCAGCTGGCGGGACAGGGATACCATTCAGTACTTC
. TRBJ2-1 . TRBV9 CASSVVAGRTGEQFF TGTGCCAGCAGCGTAGTGGCAGGGCGGACGGGTGAGCAGTTCTTC
. TRBJ2-7 few TRBV5-1 CASTNVSGPLGGEQYF TGCGCCAGCACCAATGTTTCGGGACCCCTGGGGGGCGAGCAGTACTTC
TRBD1 TRBJ1-4 few TRBV5-6 CASSFRGRANEKLFF TGTGCCAGCAGCTTCAGGGGGAGAGCTAATGAAAAACTGTTTTTT
TRBD2 TRBJ2-1 few TRBV11-2 CASSAKGLAGGFEQFF TGTGCCAGCAGCGCTAAGGGACTAGCGGGAGGGTTTGAGCAGTTCTTC
TRBD2 TRBJ2-7 . TRBV5-4 CASSRTSGRYEQYF TGTGCCAGCAGCCGAACTAGCGGGAGATACGAGCAGTACTTC
. TRBJ2-7 . TRBV7-3 CASSLTGDSKEQYF TGTGCCAGCAGCTTAACAGGTGACAGTAAAGAGCAGTACTTC
TRBD1 TRBJ1-2 . TRBV11-2 CASSRSPGQGGYGYTF TGTGCCAGCAGCCGATCCCCTGGACAGGGTGGCTATGGCTACACCTTC
TRBD1 TRBJ2-7 few TRBV18 CASSGTGEPYEQYF TGTGCCAGCTCGGGGACAGGGGAACCCTACGAGCAGTACTTC
. TRBJ1-6 . TRBV6-5 CASSHHREYNSPLHF TGTGCCAGCAGTCATCACAGGGAATATAATTCACCCCTCCACTTT
TRBD1 TRBJ1-1 once TRBV15 CATTQRSGGEAEAFF TGTGCCACCACCCAGAGGTCAGGGGGCGAGGCTGAAGCTTTCTTT